A selection of T cell receptor beta chains follows, all from one sample in a study of blood T cell repertoires in COVID-19. Assay: immunoSEQ multiplex PCR; the TCRdb copy retains only in-frame clones and omits some. This table holds 60,000 to 85,000 clones, roughly 90% found once. The sample comprised peripheral blood. These receptors were taken from a man aged 45-65 years with acute or convalescent COVID-19. Both conserved end residues are part of each CDR3. The order of the fields is D gene, V gene, J gene, CDR3 DNA, CDR3 protein. A D gene is named only where the DNA matches it firmly.

>TRBD1|TRBV5-8|TRBJ1-2
TGTGCCAGCAGCCCGGGGACAGGGTGGTATGGCTACACCTTC
CASSPGTGWYGYTF
>TRBD2|TRBV28|TRBJ2-1
TGTGCCAGCCGGGATAGCGGGTCCAGCAATGAGCAGTTCTTC
CASRDSGSSNEQFF
>TRBD2|TRBV30|TRBJ2-1
TGTGCCTGGAGTGTAAGAGGGTTAGCGGGAAGGGAGCAGTTCTTC
CAWSVRGLAGREQFF
>NA|TRBV15|TRBJ2-5
TGTGCCACCAGCAGAGAGGAGGGGTGGGGGGAGACCCAGTACTTC
CATSREEGWGETQYF
>NA|TRBV24-1|TRBJ1-5
TGTGCCACCGGGGGGGGCAATCAGCCCCAGCATTTT
CATGGGNQPQHF
>NA|TRBV7-3|TRBJ1-6
TGTGCCAGCAGCTTACAGGGTTTGGGGAATTCACCCCTCCACTTT
CASSLQGLGNSPLHF
>NA|TRBV7-2|TRBJ1-2
TGTGCCAGCAGCCCCCAGCCGGACATCTATGGCTACACCTTC
CASSPQPDIYGYTF
>NA|TRBV9|TRBJ1-2
TGTGCCAGCAGCGTAGAGGGGATATTGGGAGGGACCGGCTACACCTTC
CASSVEGILGGTGYTF
>TRBD2|TRBV7-9|TRBJ2-7
TGTGCCAGCAGCTTAGTAGGGACTAGAGGGGAGCAGTACTTC
CASSLVGTRGEQYF
>TRBD1|TRBV27|TRBJ2-4
TGTGCCAGCAGACGAGGGACAGGGGGTCTCATGGCCAAAAACATTCAGTACTTC
CASRRGTGGLMAKNIQYF